The next 5 T cell receptor beta chains were all read from a single sample in a study of blood T cell repertoires in COVID-19. Measured with immunoSEQ multiplex PCR; TCRdb has only the in-frame clones, and not every one. The sample holds roughly 230,000 clones, about four fifths seen once. The specimen was peripheral blood. These receptor sequences come from a man aged 50-59 years with acute or convalescent COVID-19.

This clone was detected a few times. The chain combines TRBV6-6 with TRBJ1-4, with 11 bases aligning to TRBD1. V was clipped by 7 bases and J by 8 bases; unmatched bases: 6. CDR3 size: 14 residues. CDR1 and CDR2 (germline): MNHNY, SVGAGI (reference sequence). The CDR3 DNA follows: TGTGCCAGCACCCCGGGACAGGGGGTGGAAAAACTGTTTTTT. As protein: CASTPGQGVEKLFF.

V and J are TRBV7-8 and TRBJ1-2, with D unresolved. Trimming pared 4 bases from V and 1 base from J, leaving 7 bases between. This CDR3 has 13 amino acids. Germline-derived CDR1 and CDR2 are SGHVS and FQNEAQ. The CDR3 region is CASSSAGNYGYTF. The CDR3 coding sequence is TGTGCCAGCAGCTCGGCGGGTAACTATGGCTACACCTTC.

V and J are TRBV5-1 and TRBJ2-2, with D possibly TRBD2 on 5 matching bases. Germline V gives CDR1 SGHRS, CDR2 YFSETQ. This CDR3 has 13 amino acids. V was trimmed by 4 bases and J by 6 bases, leaving 10 bases between them. The chain's CDR3 is CASSPLVAGELFF. Written as DNA, the CDR3 is TGCGCCAGCAGCCCACTAGTAGCCGGGGAGCTGTTTTTT.

The genes are TRBV30 and TRBJ1-6; a weak D match, TRBD1 (6 bases). The CDR3 length is 12 residues. Germline CDR1 is GTSNPN and CDR2 is SVGIG (reference sequence). The CDR3 DNA follows: TGTGCGCAGGGGACGGATAATTCACCCCTCCACTTT. Residues: CAQGTDNSPLHF.

The rearrangement links TRBV18 to TRBJ2-7; D may be TRBD2 (6 bases). This CDR3 is 14 amino acids long. The V end was cut by 3 bases, the J end by 4 bases, with 13 bases between. Germline CDR1 and CDR2: KGHSH and LQKENI. The CDR3 sequence: CASSPWRDSYEQYF. CDR3 nucleotide sequence: TGTGCCAGCTCACCTTGGCGGGATAGTTACGAGCAGTACTTC.